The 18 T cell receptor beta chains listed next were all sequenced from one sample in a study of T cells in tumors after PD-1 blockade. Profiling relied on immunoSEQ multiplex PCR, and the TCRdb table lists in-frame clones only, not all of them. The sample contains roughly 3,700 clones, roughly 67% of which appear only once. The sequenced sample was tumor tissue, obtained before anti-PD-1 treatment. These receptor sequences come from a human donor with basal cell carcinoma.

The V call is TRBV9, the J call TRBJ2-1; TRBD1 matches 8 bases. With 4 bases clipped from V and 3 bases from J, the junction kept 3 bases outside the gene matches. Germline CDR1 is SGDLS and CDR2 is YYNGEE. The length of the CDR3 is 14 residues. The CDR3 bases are TGTGCCAGCAGCCCCGGGACAGGCTACAATGAGCAGTTCTTC. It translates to CASSPGTGYNEQFF.

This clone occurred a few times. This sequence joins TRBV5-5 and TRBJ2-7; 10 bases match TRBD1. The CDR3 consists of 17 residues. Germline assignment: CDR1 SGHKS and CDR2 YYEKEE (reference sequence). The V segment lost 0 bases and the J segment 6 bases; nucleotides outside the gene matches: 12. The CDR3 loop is CASSLGGGGQGSSEQYF. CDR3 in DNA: TGTGCCAGCAGCTTGGGGGGCGGGGGACAGGGGTCGTCCGAGCAGTACTTC.

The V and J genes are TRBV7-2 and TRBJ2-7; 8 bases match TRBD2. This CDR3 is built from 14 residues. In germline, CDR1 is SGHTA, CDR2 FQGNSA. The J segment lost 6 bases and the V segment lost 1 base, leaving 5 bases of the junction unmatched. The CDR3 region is CASSLGGGGLEQYF. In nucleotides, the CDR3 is TGTGCCAGCAGCTTAGGTGGCGGGGGGCTCGAGCAGTACTTC.

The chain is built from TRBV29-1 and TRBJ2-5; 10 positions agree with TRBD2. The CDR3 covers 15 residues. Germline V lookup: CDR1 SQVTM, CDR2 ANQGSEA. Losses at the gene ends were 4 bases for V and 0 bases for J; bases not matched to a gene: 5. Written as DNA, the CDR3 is TGCAGCGTTGTTCCCGGGACTAGCGACCAAGAGACCCAGTACTTC. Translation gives CSVVPGTSDQETQYF. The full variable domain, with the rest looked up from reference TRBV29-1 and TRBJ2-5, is SAVISQKPSRDICQRGTSLTIQCQVDSQVTMMFWYRQQPGQSLTLIATANQGSEATYESGFVIDKFPISRPNLTFSTLTVSNMSPEDSSIYLCSVVPGTSDQETQYFGPGTRLLVL.

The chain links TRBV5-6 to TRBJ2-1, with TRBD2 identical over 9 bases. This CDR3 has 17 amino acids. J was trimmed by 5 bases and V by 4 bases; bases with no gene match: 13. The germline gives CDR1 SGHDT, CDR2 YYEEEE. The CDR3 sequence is CASSPPWGTSPHNEQFF. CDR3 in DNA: TGTGCCAGCAGCCCCCCCTGGGGGACTAGCCCCCACAATGAGCAGTTCTTC.

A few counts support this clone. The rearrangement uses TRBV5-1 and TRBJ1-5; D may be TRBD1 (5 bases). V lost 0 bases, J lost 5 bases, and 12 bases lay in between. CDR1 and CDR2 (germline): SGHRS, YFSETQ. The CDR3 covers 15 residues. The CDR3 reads CASSLEGKGYQPQHF. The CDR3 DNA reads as TGCGCCAGCAGCTTGGAGGGAAAGGGGTATCAGCCCCAGCATTTT.

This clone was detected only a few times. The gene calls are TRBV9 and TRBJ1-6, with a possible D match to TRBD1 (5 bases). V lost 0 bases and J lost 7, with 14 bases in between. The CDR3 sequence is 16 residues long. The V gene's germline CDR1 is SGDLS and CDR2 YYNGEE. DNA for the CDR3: TGTGCCAGCAGCGTAGGTGGGGGTCGGGGAAATTCACCCCTCCACTTT. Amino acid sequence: CASSVGGGRGNSPLHF.

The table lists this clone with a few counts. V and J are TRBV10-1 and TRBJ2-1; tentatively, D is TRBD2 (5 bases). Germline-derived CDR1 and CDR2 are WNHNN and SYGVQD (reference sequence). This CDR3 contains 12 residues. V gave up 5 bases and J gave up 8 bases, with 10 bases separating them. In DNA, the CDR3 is TGCGCCAGCAGTCAGCCCGGGGATGAGCAGTTCTTC. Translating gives CASSQPGDEQFF.

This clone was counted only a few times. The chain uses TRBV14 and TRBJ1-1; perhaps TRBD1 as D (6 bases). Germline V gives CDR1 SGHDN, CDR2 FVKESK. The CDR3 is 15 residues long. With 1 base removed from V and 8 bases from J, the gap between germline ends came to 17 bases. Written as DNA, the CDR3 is TGTGCCAGCAGCCAAGGGGAGGGAGGGGGATCCGAAGCTTTCTTT. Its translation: CASSQGEGGGSEAFF.

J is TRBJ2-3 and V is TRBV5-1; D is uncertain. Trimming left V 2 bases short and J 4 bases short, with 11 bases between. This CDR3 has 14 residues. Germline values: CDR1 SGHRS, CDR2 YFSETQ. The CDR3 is CASSLSQIADTQYF. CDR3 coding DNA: TGCGCCAGCAGCTTATCACAGATCGCAGATACGCAGTATTTT.

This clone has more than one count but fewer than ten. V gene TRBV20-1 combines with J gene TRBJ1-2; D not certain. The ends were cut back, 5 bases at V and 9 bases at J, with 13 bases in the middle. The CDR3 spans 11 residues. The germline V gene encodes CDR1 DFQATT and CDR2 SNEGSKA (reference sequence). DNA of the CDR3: TGCAGTGCTTCGACACCGTCGAGCTACACCTTC. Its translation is CSASTPSSYTF.

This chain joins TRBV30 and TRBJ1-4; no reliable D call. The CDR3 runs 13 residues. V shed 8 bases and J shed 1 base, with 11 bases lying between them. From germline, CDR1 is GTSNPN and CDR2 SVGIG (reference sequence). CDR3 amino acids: CAGKSRTNEKLFF. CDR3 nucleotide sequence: TGTGCCGGGAAGAGTAGAACTAATGAAAAACTGTTTTTT.

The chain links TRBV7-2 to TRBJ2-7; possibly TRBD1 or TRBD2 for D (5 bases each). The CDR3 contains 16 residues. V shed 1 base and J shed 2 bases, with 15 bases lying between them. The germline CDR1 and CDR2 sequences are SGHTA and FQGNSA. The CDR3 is CASSLVSRRDPYEQYF. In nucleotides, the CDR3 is TGTGCCAGCAGCTTAGTTTCCCGCAGGGACCCCTACGAGCAGTACTTC.

The CDR3 DNA reads TGTGCCAGCAGCTTGGGACAGGGTCCCTACAATGAGCAGTTCTTC. Amino acids: CASSLGQGPYNEQFF. The rearrangement uses TRBV6-5 and TRBJ2-1; 9 nucleotides line up with TRBD1. CDR3 size: 15 residues. Trimming removed 6 bases from V and 2 bases from J; junction bases left unmatched: 5. Germline V gene data show CDR1 as MNHEY and CDR2 as SVGAGI.

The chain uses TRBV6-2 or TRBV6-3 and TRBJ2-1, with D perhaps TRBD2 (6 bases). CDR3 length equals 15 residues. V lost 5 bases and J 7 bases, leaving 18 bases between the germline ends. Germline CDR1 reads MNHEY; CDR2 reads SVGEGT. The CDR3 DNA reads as TGTGCCAGCAGTGGGCCGGGACTCACGGGGAATGAGCAGTTCTTC. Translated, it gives CASSGPGLTGNEQFF.

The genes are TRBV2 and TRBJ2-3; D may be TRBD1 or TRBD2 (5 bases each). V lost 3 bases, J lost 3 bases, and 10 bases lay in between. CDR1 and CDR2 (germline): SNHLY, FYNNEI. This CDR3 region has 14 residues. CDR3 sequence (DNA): TGTGCCAGCAGTGACCGGGACGAGACAGATACGCAGTATTTT. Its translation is CASSDRDETDTQYF. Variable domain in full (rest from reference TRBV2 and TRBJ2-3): EPEVTQTPSHQVTQMGQEVILRCVPISNHLYFYWYRQILGQKVEFLVSFYNNEISEKSEIFDDQFSVERPDGSNFTLKIRSTKLEDSAMYFCASSDRDETDTQYFGPGTRLTVL.

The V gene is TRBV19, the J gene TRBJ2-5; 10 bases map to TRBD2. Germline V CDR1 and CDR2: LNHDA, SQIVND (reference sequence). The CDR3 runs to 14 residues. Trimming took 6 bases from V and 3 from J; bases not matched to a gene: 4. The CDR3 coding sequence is TGTGCCAGTAGGGACCTAGCGGGAGAAGAGACCCAGTACTTC. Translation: CASRDLAGEETQYF.

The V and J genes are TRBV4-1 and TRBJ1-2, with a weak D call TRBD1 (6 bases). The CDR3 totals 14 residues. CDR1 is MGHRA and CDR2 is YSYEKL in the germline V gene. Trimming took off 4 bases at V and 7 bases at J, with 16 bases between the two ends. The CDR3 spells CASSPGGGWGGYTF. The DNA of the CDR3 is TGCGCCAGCAGCCCCGGGGGGGGCTGGGGTGGCTACACCTTC.